This passage covers 22 T cell receptor beta chains from one sample sequenced in a study of cytomegalovirus exposure and HLA in healthy donors. 13 Jbeta primers and 60 Vbeta primers were used for the PCR. Here immunoSEQ multiplex PCR was the method, and the copy in TCRdb shows in-frame clones only, minus some. The repertoire holds 85,000 to 120,000 clones, 75% to 90% seen once, with 2.6% in the top ten. Sequencing input: PBMCs. Source of these receptors: a man aged 35-49 years in good health and CMV-seronegative.

V gene TRBV6-1 combines with J gene TRBJ2-5; 9 bases align to TRBD1. The J call is doubtful: the DNA matches TRBJ2-7 better. This CDR3 is built from 15 residues. Germline CDR1 and CDR2: MNHNS and SASEGT. The CDR3 region is CASSGPGTGSYEQYF. In DNA, the CDR3 is TGTGCCAGCAGTGGGCCCGGGACAGGGTCCTACGAGCAGTACTTC.

The chain is built from TRBV27 and TRBJ2-2, with TRBD1 identical over 7 bases. This CDR3 has 14 residues. After removal of 5 bases from V and 3 bases from J, the junction contained 3 bases not matched to a gene. Germline V gene lookup returns CDR1 MNHEY and CDR2 SMNVEV (reference sequence). The CDR3 region has the DNA TGTGCCAGCAGTGGGACAGACTACACCGGGGAGCTGTTTTTT. Residues: CASSGTDYTGELFF.

This sequence joins TRBV5-4 and TRBJ1-1, with D maybe TRBD1 (6 bases). The CDR3 totals 13 residues. From germline, CDR1 is SGHNT and CDR2 YYREEE (reference sequence). The V end was cut by 4 bases, the J end by 4 bases, with 11 bases between. CDR3 loop: CASSRTGLTEAFF. DNA of the CDR3: TGTGCCAGCAGCCGTACAGGGCTCACTGAAGCTTTCTTT.

This chain joins TRBV10-1 and TRBJ2-5, with D maybe TRBD2 (5 bases). The CDR3 runs 15 residues. The germline V gene encodes CDR1 WNHNN and CDR2 SYGVQD (reference sequence). V dropped 6 bases and J dropped 5 bases, with 19 bases sitting between them. The CDR3 loop reads CASRENKLGRETQYF. DNA of the CDR3: TGCGCCAGCAGAGAGAACAAACTAGGTCGGGAGACCCAGTACTTC.

The chain has TRBV11-2 and TRBJ2-7, with D uncertain. The CDR3 totals 11 residues. Trimming removed 1 base at V and 7 bases at J, with 5 bases between. CDR1 and CDR2 from the germline V gene are SGHAT and FQNNGV. This chain's CDR3 is CASSLAGEQYF. The DNA for the CDR3 is TGTGCCAGCAGCTTAGCCGGGGAGCAGTACTTC.

The chain combines TRBV5-6 with TRBJ1-3, with D unresolved. The germline V gene has CDR1 SGHDT and CDR2 YYEEEE. V was shortened by 2 bases and J by 9 bases, with 12 bases between the two germline ends. The CDR3 covers 13 residues. As DNA, the CDR3 is TGTGCCAGCAGCTTTCCAGAGTCAGGCACCATATATTTT. Translating it yields CASSFPESGTIYF.

The chain joins TRBV2 to TRBJ1-1, with D maybe TRBD1 (6 bases). The CDR3 is 15 amino acids. CDR1 SNHLY and CDR2 FYNNEI come from the germline V gene. Deletions cut 1 base from V and 3 bases from J, with 12 bases between. In DNA, the CDR3 is TGTGCCAGCAGTGAAGGAGGGACAACCTACACTGAAGCTTTCTTT. It codes for CASSEGGTTYTEAFF.

This sequence joins TRBV7-9 and TRBJ2-5, with D possibly matching TRBD2 (5 bases). The V gene's germline CDR1 is SEHNR and CDR2 FQNEAQ (reference sequence). The CDR3 has 12 residues. The germline V and J ends were trimmed by 5 bases and 10 bases, with 14 bases remaining between them. Here the CDR3 DNA reads TGTGCCAGCAGCCAAACTAGTCCTGACCAGTACTTC. Protein product: CASSQTSPDQYF.

The J gene is TRBJ1-2, the V gene TRBV11-1; 7 bases match TRBD1. CDR1 is SGHAT and CDR2 is FQDESV in the germline V gene (reference sequence). J was trimmed by 4 bases and V by 4 bases; bases with no gene match: 9. The CDR3 spans 15 residues. CDR3 nucleotide sequence: TGTGCCAGCAGCTGGGGGACAGTCACGAGCTATGGCTACACCTTC. It encodes CASSWGTVTSYGYTF. The variable domain in full, completed from reference TRBV11-1 and TRBJ1-2, reads EAEVAQSPRYKITEKSQAVAFWCDPISGHATLYWYRQILGQGPELLVQFQDESVVDDSQLPKDRFSAERLKGVDSTLKIQPAELGDSAMYLCASSWGTVTSYGYTFGSGTRLTVV.

This clone was seen more than once but under ten times. The chain carries TRBV4-2 and TRBJ2-3, with 12 bases matching TRBD2. Losses at the gene ends were 0 bases for V and 1 base for J; bases not matched to a gene: 8. Germline V gene sequence: CDR1 LGHNA, CDR2 YNFKEQ. The CDR3 consists of 19 residues. CDR3 amino acids: CASSQDTPSGGAGTDTQYF. CDR3 bases: TGTGCCAGCAGCCAAGATACTCCTAGCGGGGGGGCGGGCACAGATACGCAGTATTTT.

This clone was found a few times. In nucleotides, the CDR3 is TGTGCCAGTAGTATAGGGACAGGGGTCAACAATGAGCAGTTCTTC. Its protein product is CASSIGTGVNNEQFF. The chain couples TRBV19 to TRBJ2-1, with 9 positions matching TRBD1. Germline trimming cut 1 base from V and 5 bases from J; bases unmatched to any gene: 3. Germline values: CDR1 LNHDA, CDR2 SQIVND (reference sequence). There are 15 residues in the CDR3. Together with reference TRBV19 and TRBJ2-1, the CDR3 gives the full variable domain: DGGITQSPKYLFRKEGQNVTLSCEQNLNHDAMYWYRQDPGQGLRLIYYSQIVNDFQKGDIAEGYSVSREKKESFPLTVTSAQKNPTAFYLCASSIGTGVNNEQFFGPGTRLTVL.

V and J are TRBV29-1 and TRBJ2-5, with 7 positions matching TRBD1. The CDR3 contains 13 residues. Germline V CDR1 and CDR2: SQVTM, ANQGSEA. V was pared by 6 bases and J by 2 bases, with 6 bases of the junction left unmatched. Written as DNA, the CDR3 is TGCAGCGTGGCTTGGACAGGTCAAGAGACCCAGTACTTC. Translation: CSVAWTGQETQYF.

The chain uses TRBV15 and TRBJ1-4; possible D gene TRBD1, 6 bases. This CDR3 comprises 16 residues. CDR1 is LNHNV, CDR2 YYDKDF, per germline (reference sequence). V shed 3 bases and J shed 2 bases, with 13 bases lying between them. The CDR3 here is CATSRLGGDTNEKLFF. CDR3 nucleotides: TGTGCCACCAGCAGGCTAGGGGGGGATACTAATGAAAAACTGTTTTTT.

CDR3 amino acids: CASAMIFASGVGEQYF. The DNA of the CDR3 is TGTGCCAGCGCCATGATTTTTGCCTCGGGAGTGGGGGAGCAGTACTTC. The chain has TRBV5-8 and TRBJ2-7; D may be TRBD2 (6 bases). The V and J ends lost 7 bases and 7 bases respectively, with 27 bases between them. The V gene's germline CDR1 is SGHTS and CDR2 YDEGEE. CDR3 length equals 16 residues.

The rearrangement joins TRBV29-1 to TRBJ2-3; TRBD2 aligns across 8 bases. With 7 bases clipped from V and 1 base from J, the junction kept 7 bases outside the gene matches. CDR3 size: 14 residues. Per germline, CDR1 SQVTM and CDR2 ANQGSEA. CDR3 sequence reads: CSAQTSDGTDTQYF. DNA of the CDR3: TGCAGCGCCCAGACTAGCGACGGCACAGATACGCAGTATTTT.

This sequence joins TRBV5-1 and TRBJ1-2; D possibly corresponds to TRBD1 (6 bases). V lost 4 bases to trimming and J lost 1 base, with 11 bases between them. Germline values: CDR1 SGHRS, CDR2 YFSETQ. The CDR3 totals 14 residues. CDR3 amino acids: CASSRRTVNYGYTF. DNA for the CDR3: TGCGCCAGCAGCCGTAGGACAGTTAACTATGGCTACACCTTC.

In DNA form, the CDR3 reads TGTGCCAGCAGTTTCGGGGGGGGCGCCGGGGAGCTGTTTTTT. Its protein product is CASSFGGGAGELFF. This sequence joins TRBV5-4 and TRBJ2-2; 8 bases are a match to TRBD2. After removal of 5 bases from V and 6 bases from J, the junction contained 6 bases not matched to a gene. The CDR3 sequence is 14 residues long. The germline V gene encodes CDR1 SGHNT and CDR2 YYREEE (reference sequence).

The J gene is TRBJ1-6, the V gene TRBV9; D gene uncertain. V lost 0 bases and J 11 bases, leaving 9 bases between the germline ends. This CDR3 has 13 residues. Germline V lookup: CDR1 SGDLS, CDR2 YYNGEE. The CDR3 region is CASSVGWWPPLHF. The DNA of the CDR3 is TGTGCCAGCAGCGTAGGATGGTGGCCACCCCTCCACTTT. Looking up the rest from reference TRBV9 and TRBJ1-6 gives the full variable domain: DSGVTQTPKHLITATGQRVTLRCSPRSGDLSVYWYQQSLDQGLQFLIQYYNGEERAKGNILERFSAQQFPDLHSELNLSSLELGDSALYFCASSVGWWPPLHFGNGTRLTVT.

This rearrangement joins TRBV12-5 to TRBJ1-3; 7 bases are a match to TRBD1. This CDR3 is 16 amino acids long. The V gene end was trimmed by 5 bases and the J gene end by 3 bases; junction bases not matched to a gene: 10. CDR1 and CDR2 from the germline V gene are LGHNT and FRNRAP. CDR3 coding DNA: TGTGCTAGTGGTCTAAGAGGGGGCGCGGTTGGAAACACCATATATTTT. Its translation: CASGLRGGAVGNTIYF. The full variable domain, rest sourced from reference TRBV12-5 and TRBJ1-3, is DARVTQTPRHKVTEMGQEVTMRCQPILGHNTVFWYRQTMMQGLELLAYFRNRAPLDDSGMPKDRFSAEMPDATLATLKIQPSEPRDSAVYFCASGLRGGAVGNTIYFGEGSWLTVV.

The rearrangement joins TRBV7-6 to TRBJ1-2, with unresolved D. Trimming stripped 5 bases from V and 2 bases from J, with 12 bases between. CDR1 is SGHVS, CDR2 FNYEAQ, per germline. CDR3 length: 14 amino acids. CDR3 region: CASSPVAGNYGYTF. The DNA for the CDR3 is TGTGCCAGCAGCCCAGTTGCGGGCAACTATGGCTACACCTTC.

V usage is TRBV5-1 and J usage is TRBJ1-3; 9 bases are a match to TRBD1. After removal of 0 bases from V and 2 bases from J, the junction contained 3 bases not matched to a gene. Germline V gene lookup returns CDR1 SGHRS and CDR2 YFSETQ. The CDR3 runs 16 residues. In DNA form, the CDR3 reads TGCGCCAGCAGCTTGGCGGGACAGGGTACTGGAAACACCATATATTTT. This gives the protein CASSLAGQGTGNTIYF.

The chain uses TRBV7-9 and TRBJ1-1; 7 nucleotides agree with TRBD1. This CDR3 region has 16 residues. CDR1 and CDR2 from the germline V gene are SEHNR and FQNEAQ (reference sequence). V trimming: 4 bases; J trimming: 0 bases; junction bases outside the gene matches: 8. CDR3 sequence reads: CASSSLETGMNTEAFF. The CDR3, as DNA: TGTGCCAGCAGCTCGCTAGAGACAGGGATGAACACTGAAGCTTTCTTT.